This T cell receptor beta chain emerged from a study of a mutant IDH1 vaccine in newly diagnosed glioma. In germline, CDR1 is SGHNT, CDR2 YYREEE (reference sequence). V lost 5 bases, J lost 2 bases, and 9 bases stayed unmatched. The CDR3 sequence is 15 residues long. The protocol was immunoSEQ multiplex PCR, while the TCRdb copy is restricted to in-frame clones and leaves out a portion. The data show some 68,000 clones, with more than 65% seen just once and 8.2% held by the top ten. Time point denoted: baseline, week 1 (first vaccination visit). As for treatment: pre-vaccination baseline after standard-of-care therapy. Donors had new WHO grade 3 or 4 IDH1-mutant, ATRX-lost astrocytomas.

Sample: PBMCs, taken from a glioma patient treated with radiotherapy, temozolomide or both. This chain connects TRBV5-4 to TRBJ2-7; 8 nucleotides match TRBD1. The sequence derives from a man aged 50 to 60 with glioma. The CDR3, as DNA: TGTGCCAGCAGAGAAATGTCGACAGGGGCCTACGAGCAGTACTTC. This encodes CASREMSTGAYEQYF.